This T cell receptor beta chain was captured in a study of naive and memory T cell subsets (dated by TCRdb to the late 2010s). Context from the whole study: The study applied an open-source, UMI-based TCR alpha and beta sequencing pipeline to sorted naive and memory peripheral blood T cell subsets. RNA was DNase-treated and reverse transcribed with TCR constant-region primers, mostly using SuperScript III. Complete agreement was observed between the functional CMV T cell responses and the IgG serology results. What the work shows at the level of the full study, not this receptor alone: Clonotypes were defined as single alpha or beta chain sequences, not paired alpha/beta receptors. Gini index rose and Shannon and inverse Simpson diversity fell from naive through CM, EM and EMRA in both CD4 and CD8 cells. RNA-based TCR counts may be affected by expression changes linked to T cell activation and differentiation. The repertoire findings for the naive and memory subsets could not be validated, as no ground truth was available. TCR abundance followed a power law with an exponent that was different for naive and memory subsets but consistent across the three individuals. After error correction, only a single occurrence was seen for over 95% of naive TCR sequences, so much steeper abundance distributions were produced than in memory subsets.

Separate amplification of TCR alpha and beta chain libraries was performed from the second PCR step onward. Donor CMV status was determined by IFNgamma production from CD4+ T cells after overnight stimulation of fresh PBMCs with CMV viral lysate. CD4 T cells were positively selected using Miltenyi beads, after which CD8 T cells were positively selected from the CD4-negative fraction. Cells were stained for CD3, CD4, CD8, CD45RA, CD27 and a live/dead dye and were sorted on a BD Aria II into four subsets based on CD45RA and CD27. Blood was obtained from a few healthy volunteers, and the blood from each volunteer was fractionated into CD4 and CD8 T cells and subsequently into four differentiation subsets. Roughly 0.13 L of peripheral blood was collected from each donor, and PBMC were isolated by Ficoll-Paque PLUS density-gradient centrifugation. After sorting, cells were lysed in RLT buffer, RNA was extracted using a Qiagen RNeasy kit, and the extracted RNA was stored at -80 degrees C.

The sample holds many counts of this clonotype. Its recognized antigen is unknown. Base qualities are not provided; no much larger clone lies one nucleotide away. Library generation was performed with UMI-ligation and nested PCR. The beta constant-region primer was an equimolar mix of two oligonucleotides covering both TRBC1 and TRBC2. T4 RNA ligase 1 ligated a single-stranded oligonucleotide carrying the SP2 primer and a 12-nucleotide UMI to the cDNA 3' end. The ligated cDNA went through four rounds of PCR with nested alpha and beta constant-region primers together with the SP2 primer. Incubation of the ligation reaction was carried out at 16 degrees C for about 19-25 hours. PCR2 was typically performed as a SYBR Green qPCR and was stopped at a predetermined threshold so that over-amplification was prevented. Apart from the first purification, every purification step used Agencourt AMPure XP magnetic beads. Libraries were quantified by Qubit and checked on a TapeStation, with a main peak expected near 650 bp. The pooled libraries were sequenced on an Illumina MiSeq using v2 2x251 paired-end kits, which usually yielded roughly 0.85-2.2 million reads per sample. Each sample's library went into the pool at roughly 4.4 nM, and about 5-7% PhiX was added to help with cluster recognition. In the source study's methods: Using tag matching that tolerated one base-pair mismatch, Decombinator assigned V and J genes to FASTQ reads that had been processed by Demultiplexor. By using UMIs, Collapsinator corrected both sequencing errors and the frequency errors caused by PCR heterogeneity. CDR3Translator translated TCRs and extracted CDR3s from the conserved cysteine to the FGXG phenylalanine, flagging non-productive sequences. Gini, Shannon entropy and inverse Simpson indices were calculated on repertoires subsampled to equal numbers of UMI-defined TCRs. Within the linear range, a power law was fitted by maximum likelihood to the distributions of clonotype abundance. Similar UMI counts, unique TCR numbers and clonal distributions were obtained with the pipeline and with MIGEC on one naive CD8 sample. Repertoires were searched for around 7,300 CMV-associated CDR3 sequences compiled from VDJdb and a published dataset. TCRdb passed the public sequencing reads through fastp at Q25 and MiXCR, retaining productive beta sequences. All rows with the same CDR3 protein become a single entry with the most common DNA and genes. The V and J calls follow TCRdb's processing rather than the paper's. The sample has 70,000 to 95,000 distinct CDR3 sequences on record, around 7% of them singletons. The ten largest clones represent around 1.6% of the sample.

CDR1 and CDR2 were assigned from the germline V gene (reference sequence) as LNHDA and SQIVND. Inclusive of the bounding cysteine and phenylalanine, the CDR3 is 14 residues long. CDR3 DNA is the only sequence kept; it has 42 bases, read in frame from the first base. V is cut by 5 bases and J by 2 bases, and the space between the germline ends is 12 bases. The chain uses TRBV19 and TRBJ1-1, with an unclear D gene assignment. This sequence was found in a human donor in good health. Sequenced material: central memory CD4+ T cells from blood. The cell subset or site label here, explained by the study, means: central memory, CD45RA- CD27+. The CDR3 has the sequence CASSGQVVNTEAFF. The DNA sequence follows: TGTGCCAGTAGTGGGCAGGTAGTCAACACTGAAGCTTTCTTT. The full variable domain, completed from the reference TRBV19 and TRBJ1-1 proteins outside the CDR3, reads DGGITQSPKYLFRKEGQNVTLSCEQNLNHDAMYWYRQDPGQGLRLIYYSQIVNDFQKGDIAEGYSVSREKKESFPLTVTSAQKNPTAFYLCASSGQVVNTEAFFGQGTRLTVV.